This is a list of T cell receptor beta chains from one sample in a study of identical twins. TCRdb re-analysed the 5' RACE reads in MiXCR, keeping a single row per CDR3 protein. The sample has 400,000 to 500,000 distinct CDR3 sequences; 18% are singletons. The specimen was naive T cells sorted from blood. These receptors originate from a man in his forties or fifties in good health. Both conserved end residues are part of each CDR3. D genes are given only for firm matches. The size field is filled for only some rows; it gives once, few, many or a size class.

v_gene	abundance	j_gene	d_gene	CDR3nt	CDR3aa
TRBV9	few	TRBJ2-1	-	TGTGCCAGCAGCTACCGGGCAGCCACCGGGGATGAGCAGTTCTTC	CASSYRAATGDEQFF
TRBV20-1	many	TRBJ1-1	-	TGCAGTGCTAGGCGACAGACGAACACTGAAGCTTTCTTT	CSARRQTNTEAFF
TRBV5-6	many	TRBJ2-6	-	TGTGCCAGCAGCTTTAGCTCTGGGGCCAACGTCCTGACTTTC	CASSFSSGANVLTF
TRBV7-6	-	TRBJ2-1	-	TGTGCCAGCAGCTTCTGGGTGGGGGAGCAGTTCTTC	CASSFWVGEQFF
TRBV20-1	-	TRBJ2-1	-	TGCAGTGCTATATACCCACCTGTATCGCAGTTCTTC	CSAIYPPVSQFF
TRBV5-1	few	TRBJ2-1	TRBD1	TGCGCCAGCAGCTCAACCGGGACAGTCAATGAGCAGTTCTTC	CASSSTGTVNEQFF
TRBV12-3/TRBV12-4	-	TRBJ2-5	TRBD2	TGTGCCAGCAGCGGCGGACTAGCGGGGAACCAAGAGACCCAGTACTTC	CASSGGLAGNQETQYF
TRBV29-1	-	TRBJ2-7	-	TGCAGCGTTGGGCGAGGGGTCTCCTACGAGCAGTACTTC	CSVGRGVSYEQYF
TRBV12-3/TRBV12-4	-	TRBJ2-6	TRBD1	TGTGCCAGCAGTTTAATCGGACAGGGTTTTCTCTCTGGGGCCAACGTCCTGACTTTC	CASSLIGQGFLSGANVLTF
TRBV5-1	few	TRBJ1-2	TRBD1	TGCGCCAGCGTCCCGGGACAGGGCGAGAGTGGCTACACCTTC	CASVPGQGESGYTF
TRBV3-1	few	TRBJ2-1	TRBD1	TGTGCCAGCAGCCGGACAGGGTCACTCAATGAGCAGTTCTTC	CASSRTGSLNEQFF
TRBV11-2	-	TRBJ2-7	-	TGTGCCAGCAGATCGGCCATTTGGGAGCAGTACTTC	CASRSAIWEQYF
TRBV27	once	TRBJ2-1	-	TGTGCCAGCAGTTTCTTGACTCGACCCTCCTACAATGAGCAGTTCTTC	CASSFLTRPSYNEQFF
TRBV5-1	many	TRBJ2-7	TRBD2	TGCGCCAGCAGCCCAGGACTAGCGGGAGGGTTGCGGGAGCAGTACTTC	CASSPGLAGGLREQYF
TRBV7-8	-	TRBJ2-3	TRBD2	TGTGCCGTCATGCGGGAGAGAGTAGGCACAGATACGCAGTATTTT	CAVMRERVGTDTQYF
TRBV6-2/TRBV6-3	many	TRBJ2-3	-	TGTGCCAGCTTAGGATCCGGTCGGGTGGATACGCAGTATTTT	CASLGSGRVDTQYF
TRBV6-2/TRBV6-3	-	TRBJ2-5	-	TGTGCCAGCAGTTACGCCAGAGAGACCCAGTACTTC	CASSYARETQYF
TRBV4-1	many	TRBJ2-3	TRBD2	TGCGCCAGCAGCCAGAGAGGACTAGCGGGAGTAACAGATACGCAGTATTTT	CASSQRGLAGVTDTQYF
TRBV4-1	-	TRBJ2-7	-	TGCGCCAGCAGCCAAGAGGGGAGAATCTACGAGCAGTACTTC	CASSQEGRIYEQYF
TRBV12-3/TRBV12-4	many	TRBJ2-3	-	TGTGCCAGCAGTCTCGGCCCAAACACAGATACGCAGTATTTT	CASSLGPNTDTQYF
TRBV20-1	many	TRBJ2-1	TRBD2	TGCAGTGCTAGTAATAGCGGGGGCTACAATGAGCAGTTCTTC	CSASNSGGYNEQFF
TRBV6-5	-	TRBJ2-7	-	TGTGCCAGCAGTTACGATTACTCCTACGAGCAGTACTTC	CASSYDYSYEQYF
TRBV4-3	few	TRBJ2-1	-	TGCGCCAGCAGCCAACTAGCGACGGCCTCCCTTGGTGAGCAGTTCTTC	CASSQLATASLGEQFF
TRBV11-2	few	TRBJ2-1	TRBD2	TGTGCCAGCAGCTTAGTCGGGACTAGCGGGAACCCGGGGCCCTACAATGAGCAGTTCTTC	CASSLVGTSGNPGPYNEQFF
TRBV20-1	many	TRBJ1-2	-	TGCAGTGCTGCTGGCAGGGGAGATGGCTACACCTTC	CSAAGRGDGYTF
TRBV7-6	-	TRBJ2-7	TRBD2	TGTGCCAGCAGCTTAAAGGACAGGGGACTAGCGGGGGGTTACTACGAGCAGTACTTC	CASSLKDRGLAGGYYEQYF
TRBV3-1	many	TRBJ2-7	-	TGTGCCAGCAGCCAAGAGAAGAGCCTTAGCTCCTACGAGCAGTACTTC	CASSQEKSLSSYEQYF
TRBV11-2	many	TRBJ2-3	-	TGTGCCAGCAGCTACGTCTCGGGGCGGTCATACACAGATACGCAGTATTTT	CASSYVSGRSYTDTQYF
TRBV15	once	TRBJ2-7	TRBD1	TGTGCCACCAGCAGAGAGTCTGGGGACAGGGGTCTGTACTTC	CATSRESGDRGLYF
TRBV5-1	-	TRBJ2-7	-	TGCGCCAGCAGCCCCGGGACTGCGAGATCCTACGAGCAGTACTTC	CASSPGTARSYEQYF
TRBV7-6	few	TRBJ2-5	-	TGTGCCAGCAGCCACAAGGAGACCCAGTACTTC	CASSHKETQYF
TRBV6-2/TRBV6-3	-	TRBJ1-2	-	TGTGCCAGCACTTCGACACCGGCTAACTATGGCTACACCTTC	CASTSTPANYGYTF
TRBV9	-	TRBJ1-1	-	TGTGCCAGCTCCCCGGGGGGGATTACTGAAGCTTTCTTT	CASSPGGITEAFF
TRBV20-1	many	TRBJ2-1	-	TGCAGTTCTCGGGGTATGTCCTTGATGGAGCAGTTCTTC	CSSRGMSLMEQFF
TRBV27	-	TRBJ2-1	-	TGTGCCAGCAGCCGGATCAGCTCCTACAATGAGCAGTTCTTC	CASSRISSYNEQFF
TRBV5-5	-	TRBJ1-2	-	TGTGCCAGCAGCTTGGGTCTGGGGGTGGACTATGGCTACACCTTC	CASSLGLGVDYGYTF
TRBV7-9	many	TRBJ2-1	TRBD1	TGTGCCAGCAGCTTCCCTCCAGGGGGCTCCTACAATGAGCAGTTCTTC	CASSFPPGGSYNEQFF
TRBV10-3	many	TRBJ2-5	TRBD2	TGTGCCATCAGTGAGTCGTCTAGCGGGAGTCCAGAGACCCAGTACTTC	CAISESSSGSPETQYF
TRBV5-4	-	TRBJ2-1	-	TGTGCCAGCAGCCCCCGGGCAGACTCCAATGAGCAGTTCTTC	CASSPRADSNEQFF
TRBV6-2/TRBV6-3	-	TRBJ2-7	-	TGTGCCAGCAGTTACTGGGGCTTACGCTCCTACGAGCAGTACTTC	CASSYWGLRSYEQYF
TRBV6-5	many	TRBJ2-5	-	TGTGCCAGCAGGAGTCGGGTAGAGACCCAGTACTTC	CASRSRVETQYF
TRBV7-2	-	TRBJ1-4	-	TGTGCCAGTGCCACGAACGCGCAGCTTAATGAAAAACTGTTTTTT	CASATNAQLNEKLFF
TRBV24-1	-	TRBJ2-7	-	TGTGCCACCAGTGATTTTTCGGGGCGCGAGCAGTACTTC	CATSDFSGREQYF
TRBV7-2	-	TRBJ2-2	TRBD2	TGTGCCAGCAGCTTAGTTGCTAGCGGGAACACCGGGGAGCTGTTTTTT	CASSLVASGNTGELFF
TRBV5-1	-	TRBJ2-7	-	TGCGCCAGCAGCTTGGGGTGGGTAGAGTACGAGCAGTACTTC	CASSLGWVEYEQYF
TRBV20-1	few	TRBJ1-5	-	TGCAGTGCTAGCCAGACAGGTTTTTATAGCAATCAGCCCCAGCATTTT	CSASQTGFYSNQPQHF
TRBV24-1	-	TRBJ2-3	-	TGTGCCACCAGTGATTTGCGGCCGGGCCAGTCACACACAGATACGCAGTATTTT	CATSDLRPGQSHTDTQYF
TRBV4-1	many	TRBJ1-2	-	TGCGCCAGCAGCCAAGTGACACCAAGCTATGGCTACACCTTC	CASSQVTPSYGYTF
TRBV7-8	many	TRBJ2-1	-	TGTGCCAGCAGAGGACTATCTTACAATGAGCAGTTCTTC	CASRGLSYNEQFF
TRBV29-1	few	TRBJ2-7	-	TGCAGCGTGTTGTTGGTGGACGAGCAGTACTTC	CSVLLVDEQYF
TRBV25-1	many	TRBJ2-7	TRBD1	TGTGCCAGCAGTTCGACCGGGACAGGGGGCTACGAGCAGTACTTC	CASSSTGTGGYEQYF
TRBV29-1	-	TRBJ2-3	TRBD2	TGCAGCGTCGCGCGGACTAGCGATTTCCATACTAGCACAGATACGCAGTATTTT	CSVARTSDFHTSTDTQYF
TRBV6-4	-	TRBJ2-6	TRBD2	TGTGCCAGCAGTGTCTCTAGCGGGAGGGCCACTGGGGCCAACGTCCTGACTTTC	CASSVSSGRATGANVLTF
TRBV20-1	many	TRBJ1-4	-	TGCAGTGCCACGTCCGGGACAACTAATGAAAAACTGTTTTTT	CSATSGTTNEKLFF
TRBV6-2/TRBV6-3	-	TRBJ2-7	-	TGTGCCAGCAGTTACAGTGGACTGGGCACCTACGAGCAGTACTTC	CASSYSGLGTYEQYF
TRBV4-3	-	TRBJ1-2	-	TGCGCCAGCAGCCAAGATCCCTTACCCTCAGCGAACTATGGCTACACCTTC	CASSQDPLPSANYGYTF
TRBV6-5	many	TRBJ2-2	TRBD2	TGTGCCAGCAGTTTTACGGGACTAGCGGTCGCGAACACCGGGGAGCTGTTTTTT	CASSFTGLAVANTGELFF
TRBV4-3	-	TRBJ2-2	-	TGCGCCAGCAGCCAAGATTTCGGCGGGGAGCTGTTTTTT	CASSQDFGGELFF
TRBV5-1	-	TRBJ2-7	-	TGCGCCAGCAGCTTTCCGGGTCAGTACGAGCAGTACTTC	CASSFPGQYEQYF